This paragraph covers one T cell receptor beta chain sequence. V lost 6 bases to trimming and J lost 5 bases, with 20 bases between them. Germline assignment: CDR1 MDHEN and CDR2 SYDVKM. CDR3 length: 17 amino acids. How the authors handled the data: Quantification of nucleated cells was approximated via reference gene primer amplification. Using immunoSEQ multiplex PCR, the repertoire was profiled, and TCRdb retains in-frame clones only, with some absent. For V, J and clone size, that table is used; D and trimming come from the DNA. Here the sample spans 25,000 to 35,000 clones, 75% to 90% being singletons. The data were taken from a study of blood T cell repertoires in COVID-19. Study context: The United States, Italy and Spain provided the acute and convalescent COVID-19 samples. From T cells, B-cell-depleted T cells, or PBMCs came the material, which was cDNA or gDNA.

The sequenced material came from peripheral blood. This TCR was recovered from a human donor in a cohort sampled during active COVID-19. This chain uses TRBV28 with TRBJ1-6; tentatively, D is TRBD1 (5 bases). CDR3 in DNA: TGTGCCAGCAGAACACACGCGGGCGGGGGGAATAATTCACCCCTCCACTTT. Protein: CASRTHAGGGNNSPLHF.